This T cell receptor beta chain was captured in a study of blood T cell repertoires in COVID-19. The wider study: Specimens from acute and convalescent COVID-19 originated in the United States, Italy and Spain.

In the study's own analysis: The authors estimated nucleated cell counts from reference gene primer amplification. The repertoire was sequenced with immunoSEQ multiplex PCR; TCRdb's copy has only in-frame clones and lacks some. V, J and clone size reflect that table, while D and trimming were determined from the DNA. This repertoire shows some 200,000 clones, around four fifths found once; its top ten account for approximately 6.5%. The germline CDR1 and CDR2 sequences are KGHSH and LQKENI. CDR3 length equals 14 residues. The V end lost 2 bases, the J end lost 1 base, and 6 bases lay between the germline ends.

This chain connects TRBV18 to TRBJ1-3; D not resolved. The sequencing sample was made of peripheral blood. The receptor was derived from a woman between 35 and 50 years old with acute or convalescent COVID-19. CDR3 sequence (DNA): TGTGCCAGCTCACCATTCCGTTCTGGAAACACCATATATTTT. It is translated as CASSPFRSGNTIYF. The variable domain in full, with the rest retrieved from reference TRBV18 and TRBJ1-3, is NAGVMQNPRHLVRRRGQEARLRCSPMKGHSHVYWYRQLPEEGLKFMVYLQKENIIDESGMPKERFSAEFPKEGPSILRIQQVVRGDSAAYFCASSPFRSGNTIYFGEGSWLTVV.